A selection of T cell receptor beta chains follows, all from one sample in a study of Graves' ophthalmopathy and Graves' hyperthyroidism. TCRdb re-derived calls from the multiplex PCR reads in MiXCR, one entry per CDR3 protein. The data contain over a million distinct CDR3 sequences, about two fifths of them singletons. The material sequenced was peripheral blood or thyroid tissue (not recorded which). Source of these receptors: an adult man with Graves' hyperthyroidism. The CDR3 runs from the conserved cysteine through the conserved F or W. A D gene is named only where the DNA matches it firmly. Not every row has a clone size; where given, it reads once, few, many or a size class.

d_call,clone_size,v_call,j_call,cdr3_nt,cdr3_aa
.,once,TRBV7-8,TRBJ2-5,TGTGCCAGCAGCCCCCAGGGGCGGGATGGTTGGGAGACCCAGTACTTC,CASSPQGRDGWETQYF
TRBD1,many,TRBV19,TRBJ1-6,TGTGCCAGTAGTCCCGAGACAGGGAGCTCCTATAATTCACCCCTCCACTTT,CASSPETGSSYNSPLHF
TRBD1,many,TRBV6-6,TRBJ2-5,TGTGCCACCTCGGACAGGGGGCATGAGACCCAGTACTTC,CATSDRGHETQYF
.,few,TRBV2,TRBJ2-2,TGTGCCAGCACGGATATTAGTATCTCCACCGGGGAGCTGTTTTTT,CASTDISISTGELFF
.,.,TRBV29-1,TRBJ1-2,TGCAGCGTTGGATTAGCACAGGGCGTCAACTATGGCTACACCTTC,CSVGLAQGVNYGYTF
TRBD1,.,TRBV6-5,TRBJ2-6,TGTGCCAGCAGTACAGGGGGCAAGGGTCTGGGGGCCAACGTCCTGACTTTC,CASSTGGKGLGANVLTF
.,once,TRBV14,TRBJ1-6,TGTGCCAGCAGCCAAGATAGCGGGTGGTCCTATAATTCACCCCTCCACTTT,CASSQDSGWSYNSPLHF
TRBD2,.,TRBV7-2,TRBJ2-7,TGTGCCAGCACAGGACTAGCGGACTACGAGCAGTACTTC,CASTGLADYEQYF
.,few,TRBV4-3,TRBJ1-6,TGCGCCAGCAGCCAACTGGATACTCTGAGGTCACCCCTCCACTTT,CASSQLDTLRSPLHF
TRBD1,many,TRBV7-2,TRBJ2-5,TGTGCCAGCAGTTCCCGGACAGGCCGAGGGGAGACCCAGTACTTC,CASSSRTGRGETQYF
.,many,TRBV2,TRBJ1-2,TGTGCCAGCAGTGTTCGGGGGGCGGACTATGGCTACACCTTC,CASSVRGADYGYTF
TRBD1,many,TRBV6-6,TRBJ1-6,TGTGCCAGCACCACAGGGGTGTCACCCCTCCACTTT,CASTTGVSPLHF
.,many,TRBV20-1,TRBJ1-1,TGCAGTGCTGGTACGGGGACTGAAGCTTTCTTT,CSAGTGTEAFF
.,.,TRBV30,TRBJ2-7,TGTGCCTGGAGGGGGCTGGGGCAGTCCTACGAGCAGTACTTC,CAWRGLGQSYEQYF
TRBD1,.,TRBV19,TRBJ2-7,TGTGCCAGTAGTAAGGGACAGAACTCCTACGAGCAGTACTTC,CASSKGQNSYEQYF
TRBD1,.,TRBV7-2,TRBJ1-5,TGTGCCAGCAGCTTCGACAGGGGCTTAGGTAATCAGCCCCAGCATTTT,CASSFDRGLGNQPQHF
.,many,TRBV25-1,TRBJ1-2,TGTGCCAGCAGTGGAAGCGGATCTTCGTGGGGCTACACCTTC,CASSGSGSSWGYTF
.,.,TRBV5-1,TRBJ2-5,TGCGCCAGCAGCTTGAGACAGGTCTTAAGCGCTGAGGCCCAGTACTTC,CASSLRQVLSAEAQYF
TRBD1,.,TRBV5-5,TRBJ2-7,TGTGCCAGCAGCCCTCACGGGACAGGGGGTTCCGAGCAGTACTTC,CASSPHGTGGSEQYF
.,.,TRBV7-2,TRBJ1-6,TGTGCCAGCAGCCAAGATGTCGGCCGCAAGGGTTCACCCCTCCACTTT,CASSQDVGRKGSPLHF
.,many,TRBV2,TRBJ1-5,TGTGCCACCCACAGGGAGGGCAATCAGCCCCAGCATTTT,CATHREGNQPQHF
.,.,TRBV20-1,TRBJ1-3,TGCAGTGCGCCCCGGTCCGGAAACACCATATATTTT,CSAPRSGNTIYF
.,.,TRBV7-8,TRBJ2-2,TGTGCCTGGAGTAGGCAGACGATGAACACCGGGGAGCTGTTTTTT,CAWSRQTMNTGELFF
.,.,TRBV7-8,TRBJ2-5,TGTGCCAGCTCCAAGTCATTGAGACAGCACCAAGAGACCCAGTACTTC,CASSKSLRQHQETQYF
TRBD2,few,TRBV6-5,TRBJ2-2,TGTGCCAGCAGGGACCTTGGGGCGGGAGGTACCGGGGAGCTGTTTTTT,CASRDLGAGGTGELFF
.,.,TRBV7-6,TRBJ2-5,TGTGCCAGCAGCTCCTCGCAGGGACCACCGCAAGAGACCCAGTACTTC,CASSSSQGPPQETQYF
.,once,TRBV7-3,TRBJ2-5,TGTGCCAGCAGCTTAGGGGACCTAGGGACCCAGTACTTC,CASSLGDLGTQYF
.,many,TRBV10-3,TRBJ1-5,TGTGCCACCCACCACAACCCCCGGCAGCCCCAGCATTTT,CATHHNPRQPQHF
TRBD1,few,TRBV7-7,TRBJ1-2,TGTGCCAGCAGCGTTTGGGACAGCAATGGTGGCTACACCTTC,CASSVWDSNGGYTF
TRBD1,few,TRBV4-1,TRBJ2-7,TGCGCCAGCAGCCGTCTCCCCGGGACAGGGGGCGGAGAGCAGTACTTC,CASSRLPGTGGGEQYF
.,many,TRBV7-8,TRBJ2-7,TGTGCCAGCAGACTCAGGGGCAGCCCCACCTACGAGCAGTACTTC,CASRLRGSPTYEQYF
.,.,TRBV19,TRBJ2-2,TGTGCCAGTAGTCATACCGGGACCTTGACGGGCCGGGAGCTGTTTTTT,CASSHTGTLTGRELFF
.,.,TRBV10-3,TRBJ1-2,TGTGCCATCAGTTCCGGGGCTAACTATGGCTACACCTTC,CAISSGANYGYTF
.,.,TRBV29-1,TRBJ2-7,TGCAGCGTTGAAGATCGGGGTACCTACGAGCAGTACTTC,CSVEDRGTYEQYF
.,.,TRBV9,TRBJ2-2,TGTGCCAGCAGCGTAGCTACACGGGGGATCGGTTTGGTGAACACCGGGGAGCTGTTTTTT,CASSVATRGIGLVNTGELFF
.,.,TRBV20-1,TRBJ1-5,TGCAGTGCTAGAACCGGGACGGATCAGCCCCAGCATTTT,CSARTGTDQPQHF
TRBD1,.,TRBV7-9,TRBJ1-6,TGTGCCAGCAGCACTCCACAGACAGGGGGCAGTTCACCCCTCCACTTT,CASSTPQTGGSSPLHF
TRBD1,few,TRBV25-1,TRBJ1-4,TGTGCCAGCAGTGAATGGACAGGCTTAAATGAAAAACTGTTTTTT,CASSEWTGLNEKLFF
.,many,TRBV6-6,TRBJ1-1,TGTGCCAGCAGTTACTCGGAGGTTTTCTTT,CASSYSEVFF
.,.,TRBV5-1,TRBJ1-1,TGCGCCAGCAGCCCTATAACCGGGGGCTCAACTGAAGCTTTCTTT,CASSPITGGSTEAFF
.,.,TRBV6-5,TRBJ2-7,TGTGCCAGCAGAGCAACAGGGCTCCAAGTCGCCGAGCAGTACTTC,CASRATGLQVAEQYF
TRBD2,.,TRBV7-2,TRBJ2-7,TGTGCCAGCCGGGGGCCGCGGGGGGGCCTCGGTAACGAGCAGTACTTC,CASRGPRGGLGNEQYF
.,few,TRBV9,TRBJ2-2,TGTGCCAGCAGGTCAGGACCCGATTACGGGGAGCTGTTTTTT,CASRSGPDYGELFF
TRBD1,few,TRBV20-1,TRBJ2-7,TGCAGTGCTACTTTCTCGGGACAGCAGACCGGGGAGCTGTACTTC,CSATFSGQQTGELYF
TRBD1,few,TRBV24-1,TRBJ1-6,TGTGCCACCAGTGATTGGACAGGCGCCTCACCCCTCCACTTT,CATSDWTGASPLHF
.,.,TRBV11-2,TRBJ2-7,TGTGCCAGCAGCTTATCGGCGGACCCTACCTACGAGCAGTACTTC,CASSLSADPTYEQYF
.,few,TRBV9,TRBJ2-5,TGTGCCAGCAGTCCCGCCTCTAGATACCAAGAGACCCAGTACTTC,CASSPASRYQETQYF
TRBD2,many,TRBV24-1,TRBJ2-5,TGTGCCACCAGTGAAACTGGCGGGAGGGCCTCTGGGGAGACCCAGTACTTC,CATSETGGRASGETQYF
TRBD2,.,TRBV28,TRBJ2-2,TGTGCCAGCAGCTTGAGCGGGAGGGCCTTTACCGGGGAGCTGTTTTTT,CASSLSGRAFTGELFF
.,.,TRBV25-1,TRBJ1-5,TGTGCCAGCAGCTCTCTCGGTTTGGGTGCTAGCAATCAGCCCCAGCATTTT,CASSSLGLGASNQPQHF
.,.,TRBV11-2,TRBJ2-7,TGTGCCAGCAGCCCCTCAATACCCCCACAAGGCTCCTACGAGCAGTACTTC,CASSPSIPPQGSYEQYF
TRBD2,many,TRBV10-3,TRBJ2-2,TGTGCCATCAGTGGAGGGCGGGAGAAAGACACCGGGGAGCTGTTTTTT,CAISGGREKDTGELFF